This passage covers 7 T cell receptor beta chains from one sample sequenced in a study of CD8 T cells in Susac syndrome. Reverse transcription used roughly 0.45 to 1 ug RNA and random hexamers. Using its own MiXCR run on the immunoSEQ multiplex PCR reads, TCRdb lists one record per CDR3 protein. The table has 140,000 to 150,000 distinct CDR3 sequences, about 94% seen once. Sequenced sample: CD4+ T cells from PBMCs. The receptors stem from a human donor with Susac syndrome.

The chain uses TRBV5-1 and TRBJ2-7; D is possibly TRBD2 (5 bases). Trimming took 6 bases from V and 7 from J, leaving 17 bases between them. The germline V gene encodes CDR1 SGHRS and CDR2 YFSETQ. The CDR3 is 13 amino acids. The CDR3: CASKGSAGDEQYF. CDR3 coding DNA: TGCGCCAGCAAAGGTTCCGCCGGGGATGAGCAGTACTTC.

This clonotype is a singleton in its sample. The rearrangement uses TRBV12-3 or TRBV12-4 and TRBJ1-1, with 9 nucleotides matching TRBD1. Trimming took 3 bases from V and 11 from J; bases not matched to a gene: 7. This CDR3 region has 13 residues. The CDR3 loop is CASSFPGTGIAFF. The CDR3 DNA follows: TGTGCCAGCAGTTTTCCAGGGACAGGGATCGCTTTCTTT.

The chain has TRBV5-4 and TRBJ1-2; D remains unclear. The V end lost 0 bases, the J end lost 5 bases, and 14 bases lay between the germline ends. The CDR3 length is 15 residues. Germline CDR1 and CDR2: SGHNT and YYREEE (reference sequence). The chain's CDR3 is CASSLGSTDGYGYTF. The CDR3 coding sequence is TGTGCCAGCAGCTTGGGGTCGACGGACGGATATGGCTACACCTTC.

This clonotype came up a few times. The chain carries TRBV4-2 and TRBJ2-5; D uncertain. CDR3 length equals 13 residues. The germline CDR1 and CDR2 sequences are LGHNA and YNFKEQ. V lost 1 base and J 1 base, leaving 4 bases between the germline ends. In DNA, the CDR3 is TGTGCCAGCAGCCAAGGGCCCCAAGAGACCCAGTACTTC. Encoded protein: CASSQGPQETQYF.

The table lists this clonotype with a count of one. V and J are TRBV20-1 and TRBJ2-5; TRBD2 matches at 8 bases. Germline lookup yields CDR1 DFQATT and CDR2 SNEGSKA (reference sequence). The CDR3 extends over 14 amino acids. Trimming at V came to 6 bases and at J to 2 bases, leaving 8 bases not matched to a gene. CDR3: CSASTGGRQETQYF. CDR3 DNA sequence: TGCAGTGCATCTACGGGGGGGCGGCAAGAGACCCAGTACTTC.

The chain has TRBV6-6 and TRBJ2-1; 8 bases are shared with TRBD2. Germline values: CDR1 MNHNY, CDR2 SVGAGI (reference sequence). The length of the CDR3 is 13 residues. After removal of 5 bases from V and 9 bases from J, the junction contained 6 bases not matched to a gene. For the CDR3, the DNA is TGTGCCAGCAGTATGACTAGCGTGGGTGAGCAGTTCTTC. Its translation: CASSMTSVGEQFF.

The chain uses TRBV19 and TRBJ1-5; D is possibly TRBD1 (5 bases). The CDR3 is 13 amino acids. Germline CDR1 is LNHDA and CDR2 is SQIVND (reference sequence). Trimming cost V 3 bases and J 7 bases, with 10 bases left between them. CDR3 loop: CASSMGERQPQHF. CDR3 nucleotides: TGTGCCAGTAGTATGGGGGAGAGGCAGCCCCAGCATTTT.